The clone carrying this T cell receptor (beta chain) was recorded many times. Its antigen remains unknown. The sample comes from a study of T-cell memory formation after mild COVID-19. General study results and limits: Unconfirmed was the SARS-CoV-2 specificity of second-wave clones that peaked on day 37. Some clones that responded were present in memory (sampled pre-infection), which suggests cross-reactive memory joined.

The 5'RACE method, run with constant-segment primers, produced TCR alpha and TCR beta cDNA libraries (carrying sample barcodes and UMIs). TCRdb fed the 5' RACE reads into MiXCR, producing one record per CDR3 protein. The table has about 350,000 distinct CDR3 sequences, roughly an eighth seen once; the top ten hold 22%. Germline V gene lookup returns CDR1 SGHRS and CDR2 YFSETQ. Trimming took 0 bases from V and 1 from J, leaving 11 bases between them. The CDR3 length is 15 residues. The sequence derives from a man younger than 35 who had mild COVID-19 (a few samples of this study predate the infection). Cell type and time point are not known. The chain is built from TRBV5-1 and TRBJ2-7; no definite D call. Sequencing input: PBMCs or a T cell subset sorted from them (not recorded which). Here the CDR3 reads CASSLAADGSYEQYF. CDR3 coding DNA: TGCGCCAGCAGCTTGGCCGCCGACGGATCCTACGAGCAGTACTTC.